The present T cell receptor (beta chain) was sequenced within a study of blood T cell repertoires in COVID-19. Study-level background: The samples span acute and convalescent COVID-19 from the United States, Italy and Spain.

Germline trimming cut 5 bases from V and 5 bases from J; bases unmatched to any gene: 6. Germline CDR1 reads MNHNY; CDR2 reads SVGAGI (reference sequence). The CDR3 runs to 14 residues. Authors' data handling: Amplification with reference gene primers provided the estimates of nucleated cell counts. Assay used: immunoSEQ multiplex PCR; TCRdb lists only in-frame clones, some missing. The V and J calls and clone size come from that table; D and trimming were worked out from the DNA. The sample yields 150,000 to 200,000 clones, 92% seen once. This chain uses TRBV6-6 with TRBJ1-5; TRBD1 agrees at 7 bases. The receptor was derived from a man aged 30-40 years with COVID-19, enrolled during active disease. Source material: peripheral blood. The CDR3 nucleotides read TGTGCCAGCAGTACGACAGGGCTGGATCAGCCCCAGCATTTT. This translates into CASSTTGLDQPQHF.